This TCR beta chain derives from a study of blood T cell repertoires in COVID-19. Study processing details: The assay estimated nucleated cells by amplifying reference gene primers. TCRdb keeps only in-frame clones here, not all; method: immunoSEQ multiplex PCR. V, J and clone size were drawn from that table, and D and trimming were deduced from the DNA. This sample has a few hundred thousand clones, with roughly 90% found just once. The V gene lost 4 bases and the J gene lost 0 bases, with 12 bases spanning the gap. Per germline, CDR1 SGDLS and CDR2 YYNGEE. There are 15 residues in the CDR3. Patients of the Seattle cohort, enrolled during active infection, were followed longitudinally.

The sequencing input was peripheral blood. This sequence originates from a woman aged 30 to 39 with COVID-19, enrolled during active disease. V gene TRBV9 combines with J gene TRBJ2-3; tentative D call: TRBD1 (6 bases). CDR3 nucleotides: TGTGCCAGCAGCCCCGGACAGCTTAGCACAGATACGCAGTATTTT. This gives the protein CASSPGQLSTDTQYF. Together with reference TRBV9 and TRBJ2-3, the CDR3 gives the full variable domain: DSGVTQTPKHLITATGQRVTLRCSPRSGDLSVYWYQQSLDQGLQFLIQYYNGEERAKGNILERFSAQQFPDLHSELNLSSLELGDSALYFCASSPGQLSTDTQYFGPGTRLTVL.